The following is a TCR beta chain sequence with its context. CDR1 and CDR2 (germline): SEHNR, FQNEAQ (reference sequence). The CDR3 length is 13 residues. V lost 7 bases and J 3 bases, leaving 12 bases between the germline ends. This specimen comes from a study of blood T cells in healthy people across ages. Primed by a sample-barcoded 5' primer and a J-beta primer mix, a second PCR proceeded for 7 to 11 cycles. Each CDR3 protein gets one entry after TCRdb re-called the 5' RACE reads with MiXCR. The top ten clones hold approximately 7% of a sample with about 1,400,000 distinct CDR3 sequences, around 55% of them seen once.

Sequencing was carried out using blood. The rearrangement links TRBV7-9 to TRBJ1-1; no firm D call. This clonotype was obtained from a man younger than 35 in good health. CDR3 in DNA: TGTGCCAGCACCTCCCTCGGGGACACTGAAGCTTTCTTT. Translation gives CASTSLGDTEAFF.